Listed below are T cell receptor beta chains from one sample, sequenced in a study of T cell responses to AZD1222 COVID-19 vaccine. The table came from immunoSEQ multiplex PCR; TCRdb's copy has only in-frame clones and leaves some out. The sample yields around 100,000 clones, approximately 89% seen once. Sequencing was performed on peripheral blood, taken on day 0 of MenACWY control vaccination. The source of these receptors is an adult in good health. Both conserved end residues are part of each CDR3. Fields, in order: D gene, clone size, J gene, V gene, CDR3 DNA, CDR3 protein. D genes are given only for firm matches. Not all rows give a size; the values are once, few, many and, for expanded clones, a class.

>TRBD2|NA|TRBJ2-7|TRBV5-1
TGCGCCAGCAGCGCGGATCCCCGGCGGGAGGCCTCCTACGAGCAGTACTTC
CASSADPRREASYEQYF
>TRBD1|NA|TRBJ1-1|TRBV29-1
TGCAGCGTTGAAATGGACAGGGACACTGAAGCTTTCTTT
CSVEMDRDTEAFF
>TRBD2|NA|TRBJ2-2|TRBV4-3
TGCGCCAGCAGCCAAGATAGGCTAGCGGCCGGGGAGCTGTTTTTT
CASSQDRLAAGELFF
>NA|NA|TRBJ1-4|TRBV7-2
TGTGCCAGCAGCCCTCTTGGGCAGGGTAATGAAAAACTGTTTTTT
CASSPLGQGNEKLFF
>NA|NA|TRBJ2-1|TRBV21-1
TGTGCCAGCAGCAAGACTAGCTCTGCAGGTAAGGGTGAGCAGTTCTTC
CASSKTSSAGKGEQFF
>NA|NA|TRBJ2-7|TRBV7-2
TGTGCCAGCAGCTTAGGGGCATCCTACGAGCAGTACTTC
CASSLGASYEQYF
>NA|NA|TRBJ2-3|TRBV3-1/TRBV3-2
TGTGCCAGCAGCCAGACTTTAACTAGCACAGATACGCAGTATTTT
CASSQTLTSTDTQYF
>TRBD2|NA|TRBJ2-5|TRBV9
TGTGCCAGCGGACGAACCCCGGGACTAGCGGAAGAGACCCAGTACTTC
CASGRTPGLAEETQYF
>NA|NA|TRBJ1-1|TRBV9
TGTGCCAGCAGCACAAACAGTTTCAGAACTGAAGCTTTCTTT
CASSTNSFRTEAFF
>NA|few|TRBJ1-3|TRBV2
TGTGCCAGCAGTGTAGGGCCGGATTTCTCTGGAAACACCATATATTTT
CASSVGPDFSGNTIYF
>NA|NA|TRBJ1-4|TRBV5-1
TGCGCCAGCAGCGTTGAATTCAGGGAGTGGGAAAAACTGTTTTTT
CASSVEFREWEKLFF
>NA|NA|TRBJ1-5|TRBV18
TGTGCCAGCTCACCACAAGTAAACAATCAGCCCCAGCATTTT
CASSPQVNNQPQHF
>TRBD1|NA|TRBJ2-5|TRBV7-9
TGTGCCAGCAGCTTACCCGACAGGGGAGAGACCCAGTACTTC
CASSLPDRGETQYF
>TRBD1|once|TRBJ1-5|TRBV15
TGTGCCACCACCTCAGGGGGGTCTCAGCCCCAGCATTTT
CATTSGGSQPQHF
>NA|NA|TRBJ2-1|TRBV18
TGTGCCAGCTCACCTCTTCTTCCCGAGCAGTTCTTC
CASSPLLPEQFF
>TRBD1|once|TRBJ2-7|TRBV19
TGTGCCAGCGCCTCCGGGACAGGGCCCTACGAGCAGTACTTC
CASASGTGPYEQYF
>NA|NA|TRBJ2-3|TRBV9
TGTGCCAGCAGCGTAGGCCTGCGGGGAGAACCCACGCAGTATTTT
CASSVGLRGEPTQYF
>NA|once|TRBJ1-5|TRBV3-1/TRBV3-2
TGTGCCAGCAGCTTGGGACAAAGCAATCAGCCCCAGCATTTT
CASSLGQSNQPQHF
>NA|NA|TRBJ1-6|TRBV14
TGTGCCAGCAGCCGTACCTTTACAGGCGTAGTCCACTTT
CASSRTFTGVVHF
>TRBD1|NA|TRBJ2-7|TRBV2
TGTGCCAGCACCGACCGGGACAGGGACGAGCAGTACTTC
CASTDRDRDEQYF
>NA|NA|TRBJ2-7|TRBV4-1
TGCGCCAGCAGCCAAGGGCGACAACGGGGAACCTACGAGCAGTACTTC
CASSQGRQRGTYEQYF
>TRBD1|once|TRBJ1-2|TRBV5-5
TGTGCCAGCAGCTTGGAGGACAGGGGGCATAACTATGGCTACACCTTC
CASSLEDRGHNYGYTF
>TRBD1|NA|TRBJ1-6|TRBV7-3
TGTGCCAGCAACACGCCCCATAACAGGGGAAATAATTCACCCCTCCACTTT
CASNTPHNRGNNSPLHF
>TRBD1|once|TRBJ1-6|TRBV5-1
TGCGCCAGCAGCTGGAAGGGGACAGGGGGTTCACCCCTCCACTTT
CASSWKGTGGSPLHF
>TRBD1|NA|TRBJ1-2|TRBV7-2
TGTGCCAGCAGCTTATCCCCGGGACAGGGTGGCTACACCTTC
CASSLSPGQGGYTF
>NA|NA|TRBJ2-6|TRBV5-1
TGCGCCAGCAGCTTTGCAGCTGGGGCCAACGTCCTGACTTTC
CASSFAAGANVLTF
>TRBD1|NA|TRBJ1-4|TRBV28
TGTGCCAGCAGTTCCACCGGGACAGGGCATGAAAAACTGTTTTTT
CASSSTGTGHEKLFF
>NA|NA|TRBJ1-5|TRBV5-4
TGTGCCAGCAGCCAAGGGGGGGGGTTCCAGCCCCAGCATTTT
CASSQGGGFQPQHF
>NA|few|TRBJ2-2|TRBV7-2
TGTGCCAGCAGCTTAGCAGGGAACACCGGGGAGCTGTTTTTT
CASSLAGNTGELFF
>NA|NA|TRBJ2-7|TRBV7-9
TGTGCCAGCAGCTTAGGGCCGGGGCTTAGTGAGCAGTACTTC
CASSLGPGLSEQYF
>TRBD1|NA|TRBJ1-4|TRBV30
TGTGCCTGGAGTGACCCACAGGGGACGACTAATGAAAAACTGTTTTTT
CAWSDPQGTTNEKLFF
>NA|NA|TRBJ2-2|TRBV11-3
TGTGCCAGCAGCCCCGGATCCCCCGACGGGGAGCTGTTTTTT
CASSPGSPDGELFF
>NA|NA|TRBJ1-5|TRBV3-1/TRBV3-2
TGTGCCAGCAGCCGACAGGACGGTCAGCCCCAGCATTTT
CASSRQDGQPQHF
>NA|NA|TRBJ2-1|TRBV15
TGTGCCACCAGCGTCCGACTAACATACAATGAGCAGTTCTTC
CATSVRLTYNEQFF
>NA|NA|TRBJ2-6|TRBV5-4
TGTGCCAGCAGCATACAGGGTTCCGGGGCCAACGTCCTGACTTTC
CASSIQGSGANVLTF
>NA|few|TRBJ2-7|TRBV2
TGTGCCAGCGCTTTTGGGAGTAGGGAAGGCTACGAGCAGTACTTC
CASAFGSREGYEQYF
>TRBD2|NA|TRBJ2-5|TRBV28
TGTGCCAGCAGCGTATTGGGACTAGCGTTAGGAGAGACCCAGTACTTC
CASSVLGLALGETQYF